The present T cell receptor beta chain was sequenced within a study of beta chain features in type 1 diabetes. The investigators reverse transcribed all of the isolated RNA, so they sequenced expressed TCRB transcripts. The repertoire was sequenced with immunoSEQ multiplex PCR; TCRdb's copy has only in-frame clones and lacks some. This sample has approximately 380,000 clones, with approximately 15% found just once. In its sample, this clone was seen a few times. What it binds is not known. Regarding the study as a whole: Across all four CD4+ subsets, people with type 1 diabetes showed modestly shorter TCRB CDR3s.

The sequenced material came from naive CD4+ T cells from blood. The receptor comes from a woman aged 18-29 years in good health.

The CDR3 DNA reads as TGTGCCAGCAACAGACTAGCGGTTTCCACGGGGCAGTACTTC. Translation gives CASNRLAVSTGQYF. The chain employs TRBV7-9 and TRBJ2-7, with TRBD2 matching over 9 bases. This CDR3 comprises 14 residues. Per the germline V gene, CDR1 is SEHNR and CDR2 is FQNEAQ (reference sequence). J gave up 9 bases and V 7 bases, and 13 bases lay outside the gene matches.